This TCR beta chain derives from a study of T cell clones after liver transplantation. Whole-study context: A pre-transplant mixed lymphocyte reaction with TCRbeta sequencing defined graft-donor-reactive clones followed in post-transplant blood.

Only one count was recorded for this clone. This CDR3 has 16 amino acids. Germline V gene lookup returns CDR1 LNHNV and CDR2 YYDKDF (reference sequence). The germline V and J ends were trimmed by 0 bases and 1 base, with 11 bases remaining between them. Using immunoSEQ multiplex PCR, the repertoire was profiled, and TCRdb retains in-frame clones only, with some absent. This table has 77,000 or so clones, under 90% appearing once. The gene calls are TRBV15 and TRBJ2-3; the D gene could be TRBD1 or TRBD2 (5 bases each). The receptor was isolated from a human patient who received a liver transplant. Some T cells may be supplied by the graft donor. The material was CD4+ T cells from blood, obtained 12 months after liver transplant. The CDR3, as DNA: TGTGCCACCAGCAGAGATGGGGGTATAGGCACAGATACGCAGTATTTT. Amino acid sequence: CATSRDGGIGTDTQYF.